Each of the 10 T cell receptor beta chains below was sequenced from the same sample in a study of blood T cell repertoires in COVID-19. Profiled with immunoSEQ multiplex PCR; TCRdb holds only in-frame clones, not every one. Counted here are around 270,000 clones, around 89% occurring once; the ten biggest clones make up 0.7% to 0.9%. The source material was peripheral blood. The receptors originated from a man aged 25-45 years with acute or convalescent COVID-19.

The chain couples TRBV5-1 to TRBJ2-3, with 14 bases identical to TRBD2. CDR1 is SGHRS and CDR2 is YFSETQ in the germline V gene. This CDR3 is 17 amino acids long. V shed 3 bases and J 6 bases; nucleotides not matched to a gene: 9. The CDR3: CASSSGGLAGGMDTQYF. In DNA form, the CDR3 reads TGCGCCAGCAGCTCGGGCGGACTAGCGGGGGGCATGGATACGCAGTATTTT.

V and J are TRBV12-5 and TRBJ1-3, with no clear D. Trimming pared 2 bases from V and 2 bases from J, leaving 7 bases between. CDR1 LGHNT and CDR2 FRNRAP come from the germline V gene. The CDR3 has 14 residues. The CDR3 nucleotides are TGTGCTAGTGGTTTGTCGGGGACTGGAAACACCATATATTTT. Translating it yields CASGLSGTGNTIYF.

The gene calls are TRBV6-2 or TRBV6-3 and TRBJ1-5; D is perhaps TRBD1 (6 bases). Germline V gene lookup returns CDR1 MNHEY and CDR2 SVGEGT. V was pared by 6 bases and J by 4 bases, with 16 bases between. This CDR3 region has 15 residues. DNA for the CDR3: TGTGCCAGCAGCCTCGACAGGACAGTGAATCAGCCCCAGCATTTT. This codes for CASSLDRTVNQPQHF.

The chain uses TRBV6-5 and TRBJ2-1, with 12 bases fitting TRBD2. V shed 8 bases, J shed 5 bases, and the junction held 7 bases outside the gene matches. CDR1 is MNHEY and CDR2 is SVGAGI in the germline V gene. The CDR3 covers 15 residues. CDR3 in amino acids: CASQTLAGGNNEQFF. CDR3 nucleotides: TGTGCCAGCCAGACTCTAGCGGGGGGGAACAATGAGCAGTTCTTC.

The V gene is TRBV6-1, the J gene TRBJ2-2; possible D gene TRBD2, 6 bases. V shed 2 bases and J shed 6 bases, with 13 bases lying between them. This CDR3 spans 15 amino acids. Germline V gene data show CDR1 as MNHNS and CDR2 as SASEGT. The CDR3 nucleotides are TGTGCCAGCAGTGAATTCCGGGAGTTAGCCGGGGAGCTGTTTTTT. Its protein product is CASSEFRELAGELFF.

The gene calls are TRBV30 and TRBJ1-4; D is perhaps TRBD1 (6 bases). The CDR3 runs to 14 residues. Germline lookup yields CDR1 GTSNPN and CDR2 SVGIG (reference sequence). Trimming pared 5 bases from V and 8 bases from J, leaving 18 bases between. This CDR3 reads CAWLPRQEREKLFF. CDR3 bases: TGTGCCTGGTTGCCCCGACAGGAAAGGGAAAAACTGTTTTTT.

The chain links TRBV28 to TRBJ2-7; 7 positions match TRBD1. The trim removed 3 bases at V and 1 base at J, leaving 9 bases unmatched. The V gene's germline CDR1 is MDHEN and CDR2 SYDVKM. The CDR3 length is 16 residues. This CDR3 is CASSFKTGTASYEQYF. DNA for the CDR3: TGTGCCAGCAGTTTTAAAACCGGGACAGCTTCCTACGAGCAGTACTTC.

The chain employs TRBV3-1 (or the pseudogene TRBV3-2) and TRBJ1-1, with D possibly being TRBD1 (6 bases). This CDR3 is built from 15 residues. Germline CDR1 and CDR2: LGHDT and YNNKEL (reference sequence). Trimming shortened V by 2 bases and J by 5 bases, and 15 bases separated the two germline ends. In DNA form, the CDR3 reads TGTGCCAGCAGCCAAAGAGCGGGGGCGAGGACTGAAGCTTTCTTT. Encoded protein: CASSQRAGARTEAFF.

The chain couples TRBV5-5 to TRBJ1-3, with D unclear. V gave up 2 bases and J gave up 0 bases, with 9 bases separating them. This CDR3 is built from 15 residues. Looked up from germline, CDR1 is SGHKS and CDR2 is YYEKEE (reference sequence). The CDR3 DNA is TGTGCCAGCAGCTTAATACAGAGCTCTGGAAACACCATATATTTT. This encodes CASSLIQSSGNTIYF. The full variable domain, its missing parts supplied by reference TRBV5-5 and TRBJ1-3, is DAGVTQSPTHLIKTRGQQVTLRCSPISGHKSVSWYQQVLGQGPQFIFQYYEKEERGRGNFPDRFSARQFPNYSSELNVNALLLGDSALYLCASSLIQSSGNTIYFGEGSWLTVV.

The V and J genes are TRBV7-2 and TRBJ2-7; possibly TRBD1 for D (6 bases). Deletions cut 1 base from V and 3 bases from J, with 10 bases between. Germline V lookup: CDR1 SGHTA, CDR2 FQGNSA. This CDR3 comprises 14 residues. This CDR3 reads CASSLGGHYYEQYF. The CDR3, as DNA: TGTGCCAGCAGCTTAGGGGGACACTACTACGAGCAGTACTTC.